This is a list of T cell receptor beta chains from one sample in a study of PD-L1 blockade in urothelial cancer. Some clones are missing from TCRdb's copy, which holds only in-frame ones; the method was immunoSEQ multiplex PCR. This sample carries tens of thousands of clones, 85% to 90% of them seen once, and the ten largest clones take more than 3%. The specimen was PBMCs, collected around atezolizumab (anti-PD-L1) treatment. All receptors derive from a man aged 50 or older with urothelial cancer. CDR3s include the opening cysteine and the closing phenylalanine or tryptophan. A D gene is named only where the DNA matches it firmly. Where a row states a size, it is once, few, many or the class of an expanded clone; other rows omit it.

CDR3 protein: CASSSGSLGPGVNTIYF
CDR3 DNA: TGCGCCAGCAGCTCAGGTTCGCTCGGACCGGGGGTGAACACCATATATTTT
V gene: TRBV5-1
clone size: .
J gene: TRBJ1-3
D gene: .

CDR3 protein: CASSSPRRGEQFF
CDR3 DNA: TGTGCCAGTAGTAGCCCACGTCGCGGCGAGCAGTTCTTC
V gene: TRBV19
clone size: .
J gene: TRBJ2-1
D gene: .

CDR3 protein: CASSRPGTGGNNEQFF
CDR3 DNA: TGCGCCAGCAGCAGACCCGGGACAGGGGGCAACAATGAGCAGTTCTTC
V gene: TRBV5-1
clone size: .
J gene: TRBJ2-1
D gene: TRBD1

CDR3 protein: CAWDTAGKAGELFF
CDR3 DNA: TGTGCCTGGGATACAGCGGGAAAAGCCGGGGAGCTGTTTTTT
V gene: TRBV30
clone size: few
J gene: TRBJ2-2
D gene: TRBD2

CDR3 protein: CATSRRSYTGELFF
CDR3 DNA: TGTGCCACCAGCAGACGGTCTTACACCGGGGAGCTGTTTTTT
V gene: TRBV15
clone size: .
J gene: TRBJ2-2
D gene: .

CDR3 protein: CASSLLGGSTDTQYF
CDR3 DNA: TGTGCCAGCAGCTTATTGGGCGGGAGCACAGATACGCAGTATTTT
V gene: TRBV7-3
clone size: .
J gene: TRBJ2-3
D gene: .

CDR3 protein: CASSHRGDNQPQHF
CDR3 DNA: TGTGCCAGCAGCCATAGGGGCGACAATCAGCCCCAGCATTTT
V gene: TRBV5-6
clone size: .
J gene: TRBJ1-5
D gene: .

CDR3 protein: CASSFETGSTGELFF
CDR3 DNA: TGTGCCAGCAGCTTTGAAACAGGGAGCACCGGGGAGCTGTTTTTT
V gene: TRBV7-6
clone size: .
J gene: TRBJ2-2
D gene: .

CDR3 protein: CASSAAGGSYEQYF
CDR3 DNA: TGTGCCAGCAGCGCAGCGGGGGGATCCTACGAGCAGTACTTC
V gene: TRBV11-2
clone size: .
J gene: TRBJ2-7
D gene: TRBD2

CDR3 protein: CASSRTGEGYGYTF
CDR3 DNA: TGTGCCAGCAGCCGGACAGGGGAAGGCTATGGCTACACCTTC
V gene: TRBV14
clone size: .
J gene: TRBJ1-2
D gene: TRBD1

CDR3 protein: CASSLNPNQPQHF
CDR3 DNA: TGTGCCAGCAGCTTGAATCCGAATCAGCCCCAGCATTTT
V gene: TRBV5-6
clone size: .
J gene: TRBJ1-5
D gene: .

CDR3 protein: CASSQGPPLLAGAFSYNEQFF
CDR3 DNA: TGTGCCAGCAGCCAAGGCCCCCCGTTACTAGCGGGAGCTTTCTCCTACAATGAGCAGTTCTTC
V gene: TRBV14
clone size: .
J gene: TRBJ2-1
D gene: TRBD2

CDR3 protein: CASSPMATGGTDTQYF
CDR3 DNA: TGCGCCAGCAGCCCGATGGCCACAGGGGGAACAGATACGCAGTATTTT
V gene: TRBV5-1
clone size: once
J gene: TRBJ2-3
D gene: TRBD1

CDR3 protein: CASSLRWSTGELFF
CDR3 DNA: TGTGCCAGCAGTTTAAGGTGGAGCACCGGGGAGCTGTTTTTT
V gene: TRBV27
clone size: .
J gene: TRBJ2-2
D gene: .

CDR3 protein: CASSGQGRATNEKLFF
CDR3 DNA: TGTGCCAGCAGTGGACAGGGGCGTGCAACTAATGAAAAACTGTTTTTT
V gene: TRBV2
clone size: .
J gene: TRBJ1-4
D gene: TRBD1

CDR3 protein: CASSVDRYTEAFF
CDR3 DNA: TGCGCCAGCAGCGTTGACAGATACACTGAAGCTTTCTTT
V gene: TRBV10-1
clone size: .
J gene: TRBJ1-1
D gene: .

CDR3 protein: CSANSGGAAYNEQFF
CDR3 DNA: TGCAGCGCAAATAGCGGGGGGGCAGCTTACAATGAGCAGTTCTTC
V gene: TRBV29-1
clone size: once
J gene: TRBJ2-1
D gene: TRBD2

CDR3 protein: CASSLGQFYEQYF
CDR3 DNA: TGCGCCAGCAGCTTGGGACAGTTCTACGAGCAGTACTTC
V gene: TRBV5-1
clone size: .
J gene: TRBJ2-7
D gene: .

CDR3 protein: CASSIRLDSRKNIQYF
CDR3 DNA: TGTGCCAGCAGCATTAGACTGGACAGCCGGAAAAACATTCAGTACTTC
V gene: TRBV7-9
clone size: .
J gene: TRBJ2-4
D gene: .

CDR3 protein: CASSLTGGGGDTQYF
CDR3 DNA: TGTGCCAGCAGCCTTACGGGGGGGGGCGGAGATACGCAGTATTTT
V gene: TRBV11-2
clone size: .
J gene: TRBJ2-3
D gene: TRBD2

CDR3 protein: CASSPGEPPYEQYF
CDR3 DNA: TGTGCCAGCAGCCCGGGGGAGCCCCCCTACGAGCAGTACTTC
V gene: TRBV7-6
clone size: .
J gene: TRBJ2-7
D gene: .

CDR3 protein: CAWSYDRDHYGYTF
CDR3 DNA: TGTGCCTGGAGTTACGACAGGGACCACTATGGCTACACCTTC
V gene: TRBV30
clone size: .
J gene: TRBJ1-2
D gene: TRBD1

CDR3 protein: CASSQGVQGLGGELFF
CDR3 DNA: TGTGCCAGCAGCCAAGGAGTCCAGGGGCTGGGCGGGGAGCTGTTTTTT
V gene: TRBV4-2
clone size: .
J gene: TRBJ2-2
D gene: .

CDR3 protein: CASSSSGGSYNEQFF
CDR3 DNA: TGTGCCAGCAGCTCTAGCGGGGGATCCTACAATGAGCAGTTCTTC
V gene: TRBV7-3
clone size: .
J gene: TRBJ2-1
D gene: TRBD2

CDR3 protein: CASSGPSGSLAKNIQYF
CDR3 DNA: TGTGCCAGCAGTGGGCCTTCAGGAAGCTTAGCCAAAAACATTCAGTACTTC
V gene: TRBV25-1
clone size: .
J gene: TRBJ2-4
D gene: .

CDR3 protein: CASSPAGTSGALFLYEQYF
CDR3 DNA: TGTGCCAGCTCACCTGCCGGGACTAGCGGAGCCTTGTTTCTTTACGAGCAGTACTTC
V gene: TRBV18
clone size: .
J gene: TRBJ2-7
D gene: TRBD2

CDR3 protein: CASSSWGSLMNTEAFF
CDR3 DNA: TGTGCCAGCAGCTCTTGGGGCAGCCTAATGAACACTGAAGCTTTCTTT
V gene: TRBV5-6
clone size: .
J gene: TRBJ1-1
D gene: .

CDR3 protein: CASSIPQGRETQYF
CDR3 DNA: TGTGCCAGCAGCATACCCCAGGGGCGAGAGACCCAGTACTTC
V gene: TRBV5-4
clone size: .
J gene: TRBJ2-5
D gene: .